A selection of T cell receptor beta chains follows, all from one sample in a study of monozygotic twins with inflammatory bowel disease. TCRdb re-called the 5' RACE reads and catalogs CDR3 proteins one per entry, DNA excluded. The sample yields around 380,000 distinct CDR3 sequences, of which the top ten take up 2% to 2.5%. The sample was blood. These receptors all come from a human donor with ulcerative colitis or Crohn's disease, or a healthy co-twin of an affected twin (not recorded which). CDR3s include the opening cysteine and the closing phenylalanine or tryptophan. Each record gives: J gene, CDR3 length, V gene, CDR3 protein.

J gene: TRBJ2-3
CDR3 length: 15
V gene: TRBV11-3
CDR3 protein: CASSLGAESTDTQYF

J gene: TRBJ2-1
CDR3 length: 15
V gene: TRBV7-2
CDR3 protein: CASSLSGGSYNEQFF

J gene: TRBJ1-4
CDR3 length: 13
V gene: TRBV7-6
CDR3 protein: CASARETNEKLFF

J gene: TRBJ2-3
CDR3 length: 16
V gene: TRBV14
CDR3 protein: CASSQVWAVTTDTQYF

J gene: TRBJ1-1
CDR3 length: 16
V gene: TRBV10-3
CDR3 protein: CAIRSGFSIRDTEAFF

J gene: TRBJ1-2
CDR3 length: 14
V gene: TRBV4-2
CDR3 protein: CASSQEIGFYGYTF

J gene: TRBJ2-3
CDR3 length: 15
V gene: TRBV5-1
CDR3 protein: CASSSYGQGGDTQYF

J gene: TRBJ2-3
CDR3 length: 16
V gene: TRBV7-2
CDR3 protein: CASSWATGTYTDTQYF

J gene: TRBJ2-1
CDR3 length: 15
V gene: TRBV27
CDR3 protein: CASSLAGTGSYEQFF

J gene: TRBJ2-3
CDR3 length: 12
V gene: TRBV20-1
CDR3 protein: CCGGRLTDTQYF

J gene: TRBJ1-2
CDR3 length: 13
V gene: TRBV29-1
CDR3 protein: CSVGEDRAYGYTF

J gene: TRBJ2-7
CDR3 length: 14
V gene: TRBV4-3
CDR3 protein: CASSQTRLTGEQYF

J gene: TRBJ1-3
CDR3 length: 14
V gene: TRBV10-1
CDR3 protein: CASKTGTSGNTIYF

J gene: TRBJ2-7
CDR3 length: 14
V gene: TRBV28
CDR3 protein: CASSRGSSSYEQYF

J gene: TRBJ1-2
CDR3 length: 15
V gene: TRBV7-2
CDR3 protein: CASSFLMTANYGYTF

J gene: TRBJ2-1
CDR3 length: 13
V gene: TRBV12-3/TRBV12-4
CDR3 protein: CASSLRERHEQFF

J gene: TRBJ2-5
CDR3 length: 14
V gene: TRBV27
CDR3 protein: CASSLQGAGETQYF

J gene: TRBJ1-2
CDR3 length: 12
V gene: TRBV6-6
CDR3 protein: CASSRDRDSYTF

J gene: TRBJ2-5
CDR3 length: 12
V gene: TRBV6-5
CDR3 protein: CASSYSTGTQYF

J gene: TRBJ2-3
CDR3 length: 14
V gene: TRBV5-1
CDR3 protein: CASSLASGTDTQYF

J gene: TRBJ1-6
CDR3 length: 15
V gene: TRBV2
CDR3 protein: CASRPRGQVYSPLHF

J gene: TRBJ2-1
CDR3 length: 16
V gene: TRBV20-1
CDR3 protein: CSISGTSGFAGDEQFF

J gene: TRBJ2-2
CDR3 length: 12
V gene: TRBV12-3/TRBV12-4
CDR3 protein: CASLRNTGELFF

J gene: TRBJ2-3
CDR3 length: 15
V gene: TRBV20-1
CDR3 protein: CSATGLAASTDTQYF

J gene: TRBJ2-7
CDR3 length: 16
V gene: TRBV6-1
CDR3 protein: CASRTPYRGLSYEQYF

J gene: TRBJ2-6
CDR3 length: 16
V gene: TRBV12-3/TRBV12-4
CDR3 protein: CASREGLFSGANVLTF

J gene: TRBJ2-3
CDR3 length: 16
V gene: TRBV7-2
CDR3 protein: CASSLEGGLPTDTQYF

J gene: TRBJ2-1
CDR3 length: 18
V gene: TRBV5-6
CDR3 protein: CASSLGASGRSSYNEQFF

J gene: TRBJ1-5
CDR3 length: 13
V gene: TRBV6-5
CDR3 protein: CASSSHNGQPQHF

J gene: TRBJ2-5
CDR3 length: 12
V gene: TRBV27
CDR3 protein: CASSTVGETQYF

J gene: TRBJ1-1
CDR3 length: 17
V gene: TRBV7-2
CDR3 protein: CASSLESTGGRGTEAFF

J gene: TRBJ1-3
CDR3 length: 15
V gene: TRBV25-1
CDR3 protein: CASSIQGLSGNTIYF

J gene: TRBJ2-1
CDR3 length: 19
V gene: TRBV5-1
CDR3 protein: CASSLGLAGLANTYNEQFF

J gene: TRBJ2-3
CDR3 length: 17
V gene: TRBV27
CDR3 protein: CASSFSAGGPLTDTQYF

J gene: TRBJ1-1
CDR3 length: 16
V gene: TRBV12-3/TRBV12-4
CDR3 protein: CASSSEGQPMNTEAFF

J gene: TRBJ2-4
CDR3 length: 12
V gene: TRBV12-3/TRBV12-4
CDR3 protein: CASSFITSRQYF

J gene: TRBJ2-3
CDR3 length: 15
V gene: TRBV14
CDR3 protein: CASSQGGGTTDTQYF

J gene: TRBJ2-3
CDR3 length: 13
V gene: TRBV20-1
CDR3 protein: CSASQATTDTQYF

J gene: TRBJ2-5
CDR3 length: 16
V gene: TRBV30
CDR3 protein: CACFGSTSGSRGTQYF

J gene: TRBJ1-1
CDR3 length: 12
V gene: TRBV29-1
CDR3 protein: CSGRRPNTEAFF

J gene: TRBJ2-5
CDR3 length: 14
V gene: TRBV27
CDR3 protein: CASSLTPYQETQYF

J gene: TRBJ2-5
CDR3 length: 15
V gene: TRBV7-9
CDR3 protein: CASSSTSGPEETQYF

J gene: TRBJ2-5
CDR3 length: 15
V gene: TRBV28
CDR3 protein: CASSEGTGRQETQYF

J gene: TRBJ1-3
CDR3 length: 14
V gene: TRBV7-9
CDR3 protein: CASSSWTGLNTIYF

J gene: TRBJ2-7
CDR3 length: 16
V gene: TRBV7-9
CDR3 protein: CASSATGTSSVYEQYF

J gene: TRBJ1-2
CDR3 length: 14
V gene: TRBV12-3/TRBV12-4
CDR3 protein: CASSGQGTNYGYTF

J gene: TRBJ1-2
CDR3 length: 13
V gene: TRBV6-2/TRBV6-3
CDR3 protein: CASRLTDLSSYTF

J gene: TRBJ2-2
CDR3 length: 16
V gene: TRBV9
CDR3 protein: CASSPIRIGSPGELFF

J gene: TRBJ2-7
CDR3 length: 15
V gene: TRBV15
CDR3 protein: CATSRAGAGSYAQYF

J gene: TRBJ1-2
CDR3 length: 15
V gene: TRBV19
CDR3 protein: CASSTMGQWGYGYTF

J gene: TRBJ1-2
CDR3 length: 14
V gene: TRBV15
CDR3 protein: CATSRDHDLYGYTF

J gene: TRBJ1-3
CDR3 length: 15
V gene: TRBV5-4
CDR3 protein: CASSLGGGPGNTIYF

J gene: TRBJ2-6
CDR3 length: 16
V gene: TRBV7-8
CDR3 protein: CASSLRRGSGANVLTF

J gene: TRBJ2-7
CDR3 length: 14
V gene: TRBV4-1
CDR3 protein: CASSPPLGSYEQYF

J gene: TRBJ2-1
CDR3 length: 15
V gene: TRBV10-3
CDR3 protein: CAISDTSVSYNEQFF

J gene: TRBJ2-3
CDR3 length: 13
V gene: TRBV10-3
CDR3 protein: CATRTENTDTQYF